The 7 T cell receptor beta chains presented below share a single source sample, sequenced in a study of blood T cell repertoires in COVID-19. The method was immunoSEQ multiplex PCR; TCRdb's version includes in-frame clones alone and lacks a portion of them. The sample carries roughly 180,000 clones, 70% to 90% recorded once. Sequencing was performed on peripheral blood. The receptors shown here come from a man aged 55 to 70 with acute or convalescent COVID-19.

This clone was counted at least ten times. V gene TRBV7-9 combines with J gene TRBJ2-1; 12 nucleotides align to TRBD2. CDR3 length equals 16 residues. V dropped 6 bases and J dropped 4; count of bases not matched to a gene: 7. Germline lookup yields CDR1 SEHNR and CDR2 FQNEAQ (reference sequence). The CDR3 is CASRGLAGSSYNEQFF. The CDR3 DNA reads TGTGCCAGCAGAGGACTAGCGGGAAGTAGTTACAATGAGCAGTTCTTC.

The chain employs TRBV18 and TRBJ2-5, with TRBD2 matching over 11 bases. The ends lost 4 bases at V and 5 bases at J; junction bases unmatched: 6. Per the germline V gene, CDR1 is KGHSH and CDR2 is LQKENI. The CDR3 consists of 15 residues. This chain's CDR3 is CASSLRLAGRETQYF. The CDR3 DNA sequence: TGTGCCAGCTCACTGCGACTAGCGGGGAGGGAGACCCAGTACTTC.

This chain joins TRBV20-1 and TRBJ1-1; D remains unclear. Germline CDR1 reads DFQATT; CDR2 reads SNEGSKA (reference sequence). Trimming took off 5 bases at V and 5 bases at J, with 9 bases between the two ends. The CDR3 contains 11 residues. In DNA form, the CDR3 reads TGCAGTGCTCAAGAGGTTACTGAAGCTTTCTTT. This gives the protein CSAQEVTEAFF.

The rearrangement links TRBV3-1 (or the pseudogene TRBV3-2) to TRBJ2-7; 8 bases are a match to TRBD2. Germline CDR1 LGHDT, CDR2 YNNKEL (reference sequence). Trimming took 5 bases from V and 6 from J; bases not matched to a gene: 12. The CDR3 has 15 residues. CDR3 in amino acids: CASSYLGGASGEQYF. CDR3 nucleotides: TGTGCCAGCAGCTATCTCGGGGGGGCAAGCGGCGAGCAGTACTTC.

V usage is TRBV4-2 and J usage is TRBJ1-2; D is perhaps TRBD1 (5 bases). The CDR3 has 13 residues. V was cut by 0 bases and J by 4 bases, with 6 bases left in between. Germline V gene lookup returns CDR1 LGHNA and CDR2 YNFKEQ. The CDR3 here is CASSQEGGYGYTF. DNA for the CDR3: TGTGCCAGCAGCCAAGAGGGGGGCTATGGCTACACCTTC.

The chain employs TRBV5-1 and TRBJ1-1; TRBD1 is a possible D gene (6 bases). V shed 5 bases and J shed 4 bases, with 12 bases lying between them. Per germline, CDR1 SGHRS and CDR2 YFSETQ. This CDR3 is built from 13 residues. The CDR3 region has the DNA TGCGCCAGCAGTCATAACAGGGCCACTGAAGCTTTCTTT. Encoded protein: CASSHNRATEAFF. Variable domain in full (rest from reference TRBV5-1 and TRBJ1-1): KAGVTQTPRYLIKTRGQQVTLSCSPISGHRSVSWYQQTPGQGLQFLFEYFSETQRNKGNFPGRFSGRQFSNSRSEMNVSTLELGDSALYLCASSHNRATEAFFGQGTRLTVV.

This chain joins TRBV27 and TRBJ1-5; unclear D gene. V lost 1 base and J 5 bases, leaving 6 bases between the germline ends. Germline CDR1 MNHEY, CDR2 SMNVEV (reference sequence). The CDR3 is 13 residues long. The CDR3 region has the DNA TGTGCCAGCAGTTTATTATTAGATCAGCCCCAGCATTTT. Its translation: CASSLLLDQPQHF.